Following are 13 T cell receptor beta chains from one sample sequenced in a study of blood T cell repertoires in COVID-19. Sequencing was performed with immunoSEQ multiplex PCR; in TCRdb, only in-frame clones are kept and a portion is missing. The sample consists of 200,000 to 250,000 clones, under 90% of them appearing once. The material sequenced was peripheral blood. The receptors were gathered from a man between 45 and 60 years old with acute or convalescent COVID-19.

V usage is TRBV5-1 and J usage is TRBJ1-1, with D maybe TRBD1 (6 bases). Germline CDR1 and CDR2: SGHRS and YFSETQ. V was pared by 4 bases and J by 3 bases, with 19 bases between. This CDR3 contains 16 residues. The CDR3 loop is CASSKTGTLADTEAFF. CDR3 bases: TGCGCCAGCAGCAAAACAGGGACCCTAGCGGACACTGAAGCTTTCTTT.

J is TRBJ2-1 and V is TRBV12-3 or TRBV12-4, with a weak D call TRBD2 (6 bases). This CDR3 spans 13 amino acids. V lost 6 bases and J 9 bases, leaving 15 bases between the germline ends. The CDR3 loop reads CASSPGLATEQFF. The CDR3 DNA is TGTGCCAGCAGCCCGGGCCTAGCGACTGAGCAGTTCTTC.

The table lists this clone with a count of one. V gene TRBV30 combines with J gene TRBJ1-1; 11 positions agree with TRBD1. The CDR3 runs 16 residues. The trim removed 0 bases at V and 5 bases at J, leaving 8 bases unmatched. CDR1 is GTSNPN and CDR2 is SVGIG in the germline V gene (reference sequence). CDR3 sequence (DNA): TGTGCCTGGAGTGTAGTGGACAGGGGGCGTCGGACTGAAGCTTTCTTT. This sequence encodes CAWSVVDRGRRTEAFF.

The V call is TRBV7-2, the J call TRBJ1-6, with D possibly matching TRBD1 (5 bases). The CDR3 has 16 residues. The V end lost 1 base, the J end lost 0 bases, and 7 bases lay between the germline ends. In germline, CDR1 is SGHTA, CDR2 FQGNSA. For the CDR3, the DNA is TGTGCCAGCAGCTTAGGCGGGGGCTCCTATAATTCACCCCTCCACTTT. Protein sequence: CASSLGGGSYNSPLHF.

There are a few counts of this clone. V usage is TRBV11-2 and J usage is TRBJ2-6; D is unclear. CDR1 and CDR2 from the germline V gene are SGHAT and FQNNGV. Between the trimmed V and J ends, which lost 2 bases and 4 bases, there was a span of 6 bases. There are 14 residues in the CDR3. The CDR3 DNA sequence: TGTGCCAGCAGCTTAAACGGGGGGGCCAACGTCCTGACTTTC. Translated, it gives CASSLNGGANVLTF.

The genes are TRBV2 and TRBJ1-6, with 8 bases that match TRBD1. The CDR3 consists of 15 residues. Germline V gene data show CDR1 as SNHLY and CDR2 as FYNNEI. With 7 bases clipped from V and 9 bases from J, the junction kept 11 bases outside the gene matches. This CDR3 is CASKDRVGGVSPLHF. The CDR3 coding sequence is TGTGCCAGCAAGGACAGGGTAGGAGGTGTTTCACCCCTCCACTTT.

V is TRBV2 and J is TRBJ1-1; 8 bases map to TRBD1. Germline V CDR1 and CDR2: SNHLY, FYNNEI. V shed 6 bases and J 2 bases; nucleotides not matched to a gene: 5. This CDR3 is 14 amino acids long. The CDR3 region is CASRVTGVNTEAFF. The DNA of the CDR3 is TGTGCCAGCAGGGTGACAGGGGTCAACACTGAAGCTTTCTTT.

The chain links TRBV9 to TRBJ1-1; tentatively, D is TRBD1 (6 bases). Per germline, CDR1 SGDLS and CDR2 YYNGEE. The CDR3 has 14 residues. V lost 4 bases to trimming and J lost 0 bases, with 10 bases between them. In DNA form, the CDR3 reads TGTGCCAGCAGCTCCGGACAGCTGAACACTGAAGCTTTCTTT. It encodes CASSSGQLNTEAFF.

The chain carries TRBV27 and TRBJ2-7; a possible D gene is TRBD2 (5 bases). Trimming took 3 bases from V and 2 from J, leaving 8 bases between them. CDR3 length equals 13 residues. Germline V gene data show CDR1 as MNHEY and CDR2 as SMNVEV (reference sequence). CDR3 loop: CASSLVRAYEQYF. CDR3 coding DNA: TGTGCCAGCAGTTTGGTGCGGGCCTACGAGCAGTACTTC.

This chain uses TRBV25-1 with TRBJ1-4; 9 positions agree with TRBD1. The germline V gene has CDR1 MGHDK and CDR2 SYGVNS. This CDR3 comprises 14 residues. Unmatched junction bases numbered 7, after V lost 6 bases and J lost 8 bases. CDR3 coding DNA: TGTGCCAGCAGCGCGGGACAGGGAAACGAAAAACTGTTTTTT. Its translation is CASSAGQGNEKLFF.

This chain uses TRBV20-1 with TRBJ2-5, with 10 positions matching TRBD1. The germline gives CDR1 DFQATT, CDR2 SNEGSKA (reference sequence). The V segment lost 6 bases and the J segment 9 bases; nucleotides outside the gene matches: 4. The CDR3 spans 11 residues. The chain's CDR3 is CSAGDRGAQYF. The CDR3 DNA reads TGCAGTGCGGGGGACAGGGGCGCCCAGTACTTC.

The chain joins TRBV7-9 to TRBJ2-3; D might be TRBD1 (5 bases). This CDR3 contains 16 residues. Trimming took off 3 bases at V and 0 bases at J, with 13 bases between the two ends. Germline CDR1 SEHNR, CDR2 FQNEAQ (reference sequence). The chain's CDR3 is CASSFLDIPSTDTQYF. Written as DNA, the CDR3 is TGTGCCAGCAGCTTTTTGGACATTCCTAGCACAGATACGCAGTATTTT.

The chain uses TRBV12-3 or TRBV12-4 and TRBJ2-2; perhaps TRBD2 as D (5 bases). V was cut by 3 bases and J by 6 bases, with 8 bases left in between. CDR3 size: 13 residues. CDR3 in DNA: TGTGCCAGCAGTTTCCGGGGTTCCGGGGAGCTGTTTTTT. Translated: CASSFRGSGELFF.